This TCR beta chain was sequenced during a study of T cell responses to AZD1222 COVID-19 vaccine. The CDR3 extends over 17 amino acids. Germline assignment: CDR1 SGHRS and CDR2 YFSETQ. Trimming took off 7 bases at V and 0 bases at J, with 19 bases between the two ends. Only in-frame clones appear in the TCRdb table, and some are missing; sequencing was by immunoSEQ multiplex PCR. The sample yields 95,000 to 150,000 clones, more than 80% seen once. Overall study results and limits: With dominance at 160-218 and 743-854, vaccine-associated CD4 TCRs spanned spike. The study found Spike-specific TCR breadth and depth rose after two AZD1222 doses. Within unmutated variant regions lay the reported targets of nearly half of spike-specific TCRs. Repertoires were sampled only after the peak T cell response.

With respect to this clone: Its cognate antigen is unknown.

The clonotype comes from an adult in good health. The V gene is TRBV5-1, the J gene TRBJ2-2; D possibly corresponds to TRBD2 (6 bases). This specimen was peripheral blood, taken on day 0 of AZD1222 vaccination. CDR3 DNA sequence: TGCGCCAGCTTGCGGGAACCCAACCTCGCGAACACCGGGGAGCTGTTTTTT. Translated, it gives CASLREPNLANTGELFF.